Presented here are 8 T cell receptor beta chains from one specimen sequenced in a study of blood T cell repertoires in COVID-19. Clones were read by immunoSEQ multiplex PCR, and TCRdb kept only the in-frame ones, dropping some. The repertoire has some 83,000 clones, 84% of them found once; the top ten carry roughly 3.5%. The sequenced material came from peripheral blood. These receptors were obtained from a man in his fifties with acute or convalescent COVID-19.

This sequence joins TRBV9 and TRBJ2-3; D might be TRBD2 (5 bases). Trimming took 0 bases from V and 0 from J, leaving 8 bases between them. Germline V CDR1 and CDR2: SGDLS, YYNGEE. CDR3 size: 15 residues. As DNA, the CDR3 is TGTGCCAGCAGCGTAGGGCCGGGGAGCACAGATACGCAGTATTTT. It specifies CASSVGPGSTDTQYF.

V gene TRBV7-9 combines with J gene TRBJ2-1, with D possibly being TRBD1 (6 bases). CDR1 is SEHNR, CDR2 FQNEAQ, per germline (reference sequence). The V end was cut by 7 bases, the J end by 3 bases, with 13 bases between. This CDR3 spans 14 amino acids. CDR3 nucleotides: TGTGCCAGCACCCCGACAGGTTACTACAATGAGCAGTTCTTC. This translates into CASTPTGYYNEQFF. Together with reference TRBV7-9 and TRBJ2-1, the CDR3 gives the full variable domain: DTGVSQNPRHKITKRGQNVTFRCDPISEHNRLYWYRQTLGQGPEFLTYFQNEAQLEKSRLLSDRFSAERPKGSFSTLEIQRTEQGDSAMYLCASTPTGYYNEQFFGPGTRLTVL.

The chain is built from TRBV19 and TRBJ1-1, with a possible D match to TRBD1 (5 bases). The CDR3 is 14 amino acids. CDR1 is LNHDA and CDR2 is SQIVND in the germline V gene (reference sequence). The ends were cut back, 3 bases at V and 7 bases at J, with 15 bases in the middle. The CDR3 region has the DNA TGTGCCAGTAGTATTGGCAGGGAATGGAGTGAAGCTTTCTTT. It yields the protein CASSIGREWSEAFF.

The chain uses TRBV2 and TRBJ2-4, with TRBD2 matching 9 bases. With V trimmed by 7 bases and J by 5 bases, 9 bases remained unmatched. From germline, CDR1 is SNHLY and CDR2 FYNNEI. The CDR3 length is 15 residues. The CDR3 DNA reads as TGTGCCAGCATCGGGCTTAGCGGGGGACAAAACATTCAGTACTTC. Residues: CASIGLSGGQNIQYF.

V and J are TRBV5-1 and TRBJ2-2; 10 bases line up with TRBD2. CDR3 length: 15 amino acids. The J segment lost 5 bases and the V segment lost 7 bases, leaving 8 bases of the junction unmatched. The germline V gene has CDR1 SGHRS and CDR2 YFSETQ. CDR3 region: CASRASGRDTGELFF. As DNA, the CDR3 is TGCGCCAGCCGGGCTAGCGGGAGAGATACCGGGGAGCTGTTTTTT. The full variable domain, in which reference TRBV5-1 and TRBJ2-2 provide the parts outside the CDR3, is KAGVTQTPRYLIKTRGQQVTLSCSPISGHRSVSWYQQTPGQGLQFLFEYFSETQRNKGNFPGRFSGRQFSNSRSEMNVSTLELGDSALYLCASRASGRDTGELFFGEGSRLTVL.

J is TRBJ2-3 and V is TRBV7-2, with D possibly being TRBD2 (5 bases). This CDR3 contains 12 residues. From germline, CDR1 is SGHTA and CDR2 FQGNSA. Trimming removed 3 bases at V and 5 bases at J, with 6 bases between. This CDR3 reads CASSLGRDTQYF. As DNA, the CDR3 is TGTGCCAGCAGCTTGGGGAGAGATACGCAGTATTTT.

A single count supports this clone. CDR3 sequence (DNA): TGTGCCAGTAGTTCCGGCGTAGCGGGGGGCAGCACAGATACGCAGTATTTT. Amino acid sequence: CASSSGVAGGSTDTQYF. The rearrangement links TRBV19 to TRBJ2-3, with 10 bases identical to TRBD2. Germline-derived CDR1 and CDR2 are LNHDA and SQIVND (reference sequence). The CDR3 covers 17 residues. After removal of 5 bases from V and 0 bases from J, the junction contained 8 bases not matched to a gene.

The V and J genes are TRBV11-3 and TRBJ1-1; D gene uncertain. Between the trimmed V and J ends, which lost 1 base and 1 base, there was a span of 4 bases. The CDR3 length is 13 residues. The germline gives CDR1 SGHNT, CDR2 YENEEA. The CDR3 loop reads CASSLAGNTEAFF. The CDR3 nucleotides are TGTGCCAGCAGCTTAGCCGGGAACACTGAAGCTTTCTTT.